These 16 T cell receptor beta chains were sequenced from one sample in a study of T cell clusters in autoimmune cytopenias. One tube held mixed TRB-A and TRB-B primer pools for touch-down PCR. Following a re-call of the multiplex PCR reads, TCRdb has one entry per CDR3 protein and lacks DNA. The sample table sets out about 1,000 distinct CDR3 sequences. TRB was amplified from 250 ng of peripheral blood genomic DNA per sample. Material for sequencing was peripheral blood. The receptors here all came from a human donor with an autoimmune cytopenia, with autoimmune hepatitis or in good health (not recorded which).

This sequence joins TRBV19 and TRBJ2-1; without DNA, the TCRdb call of TRBD1 cannot be checked. There are 13 residues in the CDR3. CDR1 and CDR2 from the germline V gene are LNHDA and SQIVND (reference sequence). The chain's CDR3 is CASALRGNDEQFF.

The CDR3 sequence: CSANGLDETQYF. V and J are TRBV20-1 and TRBJ2-5; TCRdb designates TRBD2, a call that cannot be tested without DNA. The CDR3 extends over 12 amino acids. CDR1 DFQATT and CDR2 SNEGSKA come from the germline V gene (reference sequence).

The chain is built from TRBV7-9 and TRBJ1-1. Per germline, CDR1 SEHNR and CDR2 FQNEAQ (reference sequence). The CDR3 contains 15 residues. The CDR3 protein is CASSLEGTTNTEAFF.

The V gene is TRBV20-1, the J gene TRBJ2-7; the TRBD2 assignment by TCRdb is unverifiable without DNA. CDR3 length: 13 amino acids. Germline V lookup: CDR1 DFQATT, CDR2 SNEGSKA (reference sequence). The CDR3 spells CSASALAGGEQYF.

The chain recombines TRBV10-1 with TRBJ2-3; TCRdb selects TRBD1, and the lack of DNA leaves this call unchecked. The CDR3 sequence is 14 residues long. Looked up from germline, CDR1 is WNHNN and CDR2 is SYGVQD (reference sequence). The CDR3: CASRGQGFTDTQYF.

The rearrangement uses TRBV27 and TRBJ2-3; lacking DNA, the TRBD2 call made by TCRdb goes unchecked. This CDR3 is built from 15 residues. The germline V gene has CDR1 MNHEY and CDR2 SMNVEV (reference sequence). This chain's CDR3 is CASSMGLAGADTQYF.

According to its frequency, this clonotype is medium-sized (0.01 to 0.1%). V gene TRBV6-5 combines with J gene TRBJ2-3; without DNA, the TCRdb call of TRBD2 cannot be checked. Germline CDR1 and CDR2: MNHEY and SVGAGI. The CDR3 has 14 amino acids. CDR3 residues: CASSHQRHTDTQYF.

Frequency places this clonotype as medium-sized. The V gene is TRBV29-1, the J gene TRBJ2-7; the TCRdb call, TRBD1, lacks DNA for checking. Germline V lookup: CDR1 SQVTM, CDR2 ANQGSEA. CDR3 size: 15 residues. CDR3 sequence: CSVEGGGQVNDEQYF.

According to its frequency, this clonotype is medium-sized (0.01 to 0.1%). This chain's CDR3 is CSAEQASSYNEQFF. The chain joins TRBV20-1 to TRBJ2-1. Looked up from germline, CDR1 is DFQATT and CDR2 is SNEGSKA (reference sequence). This CDR3 is built from 14 residues.

The chain uses TRBV27 and TRBJ2-7; the TCRdb D gene call, TRBD2, has no DNA to confirm it. This CDR3 region has 14 residues. Germline CDR1 MNHEY, CDR2 SMNVEV (reference sequence). The CDR3 spells CASSTGGTLLGQYF.

The gene calls are TRBV7-2 and TRBJ2-1; without DNA, the TCRdb call of TRBD2 cannot be checked. Germline CDR1 is SGHTA and CDR2 is FQGNSA. The CDR3 has 18 amino acids. The CDR3 sequence is CASSLAPGGSGRPDEQFF.

The chain couples TRBV29-1 to TRBJ1-1. The CDR3 consists of 14 residues. Germline loops: CDR1 SQVTM, CDR2 ANQGSEA. This chain's CDR3 is CSASSLEGRSEAFF.

This chain links TRBV12-3 or TRBV12-4 with TRBJ2-1; with no DNA, the TCRdb D assignment of TRBD1 cannot be verified. The CDR3 covers 14 residues. This CDR3 reads CASSPRTAHNEQFF.

This clonotype is classed as medium-sized by frequency. This chain uses TRBV7-6 with TRBJ2-3. The CDR3 has 13 residues. Germline lookup yields CDR1 SGHVS and CDR2 FNYEAQ. This CDR3 is CASEQGTADTQYF.

The genes are TRBV5-4 and TRBJ2-3; TCRdb calls TRBD1, which cannot be checked without DNA. This CDR3 comprises 15 residues. From germline, CDR1 is SGHNT and CDR2 YYREEE (reference sequence). CDR3 protein: CASSFPSAGVNTQYF.

The chain links TRBV29-1 to TRBJ2-7; no DNA is available, so the TRBD1 call from TCRdb remains unchecked. From germline, CDR1 is SQVTM and CDR2 ANQGSEA. The CDR3 sequence is 14 residues long. CDR3 in amino acids: CSVELGQGAYEQYF.